This T cell receptor (beta chain) stems from a study of vaccination and CD4 T cells after COVID-19. Across the study: Participants were vaccinated with two doses, given as either BNT162b2 or mRNA-1273 vaccine.

An Oncomine TCR Beta short-read assay was used to sequence the DNA from cultured CD4+ T cells. MiXCR, applied by TCRdb to the PCR reads, yields one record per CDR3 protein. This table holds roughly 10,000 distinct CDR3 sequences, about 31% found once. The CDR3 runs 11 residues. The germline V and J ends were trimmed by 7 bases and 7 bases, with 8 bases remaining between them. Germline lookup yields CDR1 SEHNR and CDR2 FQNEAQ (reference sequence). In regard to this clonotype: Its specificity is not known.

Indicated treatment: approximately nine-day PBMC culture with coronavirus spike peptide pools or control peptides (ViraFEST assay). V usage is TRBV7-9 and J usage is TRBJ2-1; D not certain. This clonotype was sampled from a human donor who had recovered from COVID-19. The sample in question was CD4+ T cells from blood, cultured in vitro, obtained after SARS-CoV-2 vaccination. As DNA, the CDR3 is TGTGCCAGCAATGACGCAAATGAGCAGTTCTTC. Protein product: CASNDANEQFF.